The rows below give T cell receptor beta chains drawn from one sample of a study of HIV-infected patients and healthy controls. TCRdb processed the 5' RACE reads anew with MiXCR; each CDR3 protein has one entry. Of roughly 7,300 distinct CDR3 sequences in the sample, under 8% were seen once. This material consisted of blood, taken before antiretroviral therapy. These receptors came from an adult with HIV infection. Each CDR3 is given with its conserved first and last residue. D genes are given only for firm matches. Part of the rows lack a size; the others show once, few, many or a class for expanded clones.

j_gene: TRBJ2-1; abundance: many; d_gene: NA; len: 15; v_gene: TRBV5-1; CDR3nt: TGCGCCAGCAGCCGAGACGCCCTCTCCTACAATGAGCAGTTCTTC; CDR3aa: CASSRDALSYNEQFF
j_gene: TRBJ2-3; abundance: many; d_gene: TRBD1; len: 16; v_gene: TRBV7-2; CDR3nt: TGTGCCAGCAGCATCGGGGACAGGGGGCGCCCAGATACGCAGTATTTT; CDR3aa: CASSIGDRGRPDTQYF
j_gene: TRBJ1-4; abundance: many; d_gene: TRBD1; len: 13; v_gene: TRBV20-1; CDR3nt: TGCAGTGCTGTGGACAGGGGAACTGAAAAACTGTTTTTT; CDR3aa: CSAVDRGTEKLFF
j_gene: TRBJ1-1; abundance: medium-sized; d_gene: NA; len: 14; v_gene: TRBV7-2; CDR3nt: TGTGCCAGCAGCTTCGTAGGGCCGAACACTGAAGCTTTCTTT; CDR3aa: CASSFVGPNTEAFF
j_gene: TRBJ2-1; abundance: many; d_gene: NA; len: 14; v_gene: TRBV12-3/TRBV12-4; CDR3nt: TGTGCCAGCACCCCTCCGGTAGCGACGAATGAGCAGTTCTTC; CDR3aa: CASTPPVATNEQFF
j_gene: TRBJ1-1; abundance: many; d_gene: TRBD1; len: 15; v_gene: TRBV5-1; CDR3nt: TGCGCCAGCAGGTCGCCGGGACAGGGGGATGCTGAAGCTTTCTTT; CDR3aa: CASRSPGQGDAEAFF
j_gene: TRBJ1-2; abundance: medium-sized; d_gene: TRBD1; len: 14; v_gene: TRBV7-2; CDR3nt: TGTGCCAGCAGCTTCGGACAGGGGGTTGGTGGCTACACCTTC; CDR3aa: CASSFGQGVGGYTF
j_gene: TRBJ1-2; abundance: NA; d_gene: NA; len: 12; v_gene: TRBV20-1; CDR3nt: TGCAGTGGGTACAGGGTGACCTATGGCTACACCTTC; CDR3aa: CSGYRVTYGYTF
j_gene: TRBJ1-1; abundance: few; d_gene: NA; len: 13; v_gene: TRBV18; CDR3nt: TGTGCCAGCTCAACCACAGGGCGTACTGAAGCTTTCTTT; CDR3aa: CASSTTGRTEAFF
j_gene: TRBJ2-3; abundance: medium-sized; d_gene: NA; len: 16; v_gene: TRBV4-3; CDR3nt: TGCGCCAGCAGCCAAGATTATGCCCAAAGCACAGATACGCAGTATTTT; CDR3aa: CASSQDYAQSTDTQYF
j_gene: TRBJ2-7; abundance: medium-sized; d_gene: NA; len: 13; v_gene: TRBV7-9; CDR3nt: TGTGCCAGCAGCTTATTCGGGAAGGAGGTGCAGTACTTC; CDR3aa: CASSLFGKEVQYF